One and the same sample provided the 6 T cell receptor beta chains below, sequenced in a study of graft-versus-host responses after intestinal transplantation. These receptors' targets are unknown. The repertoire was sequenced with immunoSEQ multiplex PCR; TCRdb's copy has only in-frame clones and lacks some. The sample includes about 100,000 clones, about 90% of them seen just once. The sequencing used unstimulated CD4+ T cells sorted from spleen or lymph node cells, collected before intestinal transplant. These receptors originate from a human donor who received an intestinal transplant.

The gene calls are TRBV6-1 and TRBJ2-1; unclear D gene. In germline, CDR1 is MNHNS, CDR2 SASEGT. The V gene lost 0 bases and the J gene lost 5 bases, with 14 bases spanning the gap. CDR3 length equals 16 residues. The CDR3 region is CASSEAWSQEDNEQFF. As DNA, the CDR3 is TGTGCCAGCAGTGAAGCATGGAGTCAAGAGGACAATGAGCAGTTCTTC.

This rearrangement joins TRBV5-4 to TRBJ2-6; D gene ambiguous. Germline lookup yields CDR1 SGHNT and CDR2 YYREEE (reference sequence). Trimming cost V 2 bases and J 8 bases, with 8 bases left between them. There are 13 residues in the CDR3. The CDR3 is CASSLRTSNVLTF. The CDR3 bases are TGTGCCAGCAGCTTAAGAACCTCCAACGTCCTGACTTTC.

This clone came up once. CDR3 in amino acids: CASSPDGAKETQYF. DNA of the CDR3: TGTGCCAGCAGTCCGGATGGAGCGAAAGAGACCCAGTACTTC. The gene calls are TRBV5-4 and TRBJ2-5, with no clear D. This CDR3 is 14 amino acids long. V dropped 5 bases and J dropped 3 bases, with 14 bases sitting between them. CDR1 is SGHNT and CDR2 is YYREEE in the germline V gene (reference sequence).

The CDR3, as DNA: TGTGCCAGCTCACCACCGAATCGACAACTATCAGTTGGTGGCTACACCTTC. It translates to CASSPPNRQLSVGGYTF. The genes are TRBV18 and TRBJ1-2; no firm D call. The CDR3 totals 17 residues. V shed 0 bases and J shed 7 bases, with 21 bases lying between them. Germline-derived CDR1 and CDR2 are KGHSH and LQKENI.

The V and J genes are TRBV2 and TRBJ1-4; possibly TRBD1 for D (6 bases). Between the trimmed V and J ends, which lost 5 bases and 0 bases, there was a span of 31 bases. The CDR3 loop spans 22 amino acids. CDR1 is SNHLY, CDR2 FYNNEI, per germline. As DNA, the CDR3 is TGTGCCAGCAGTATCCGCCCCGGGACAAAAGAAAGGTTAGGAGCAACTAATGAAAAACTGTTTTTT. This codes for CASSIRPGTKERLGATNEKLFF.

In this sample, this clone turned up a few times. V usage is TRBV4-1 and J usage is TRBJ1-1; D not resolved. Between the trimmed V and J ends, which lost 0 bases and 0 bases, there was a span of 8 bases. Germline V gene data show CDR1 as MGHRA and CDR2 as YSYEKL. The CDR3 sequence is 15 residues long. The chain's CDR3 is CASSQEKRLNTEAFF. The CDR3 DNA sequence: TGCGCCAGCAGCCAAGAGAAACGGCTGAACACTGAAGCTTTCTTT.